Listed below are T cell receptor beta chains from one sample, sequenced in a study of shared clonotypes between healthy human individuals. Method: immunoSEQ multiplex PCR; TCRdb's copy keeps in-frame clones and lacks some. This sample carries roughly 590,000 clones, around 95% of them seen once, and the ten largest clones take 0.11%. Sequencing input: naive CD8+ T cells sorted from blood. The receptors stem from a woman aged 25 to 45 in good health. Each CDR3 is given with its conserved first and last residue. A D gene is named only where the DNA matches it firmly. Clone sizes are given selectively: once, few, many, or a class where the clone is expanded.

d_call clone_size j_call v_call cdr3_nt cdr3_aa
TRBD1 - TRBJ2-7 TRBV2 TGTGCCAGCAGGGGAACCACAGCCAGACGGGACAGCTCCTACGAGCAGTACTTC CASRGTTARRDSSYEQYF
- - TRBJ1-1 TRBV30 TGTGCCTGGAGTGAGACGGGAGGGATGAACACTGAAGCTTTCTTT CAWSETGGMNTEAFF
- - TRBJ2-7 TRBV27 TGTGCCAGCAGTCTCGGGACAACGAACGAGCAGTACTTC CASSLGTTNEQYF
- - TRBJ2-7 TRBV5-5 TGTGCCAGCAGCGGTACAGGGTACGAGCAGTACTTC CASSGTGYEQYF
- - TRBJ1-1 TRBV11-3 TGTGCCAGCAGCTTAGCCCTGGAGGGGATGAACACTGAAGCTTTCTTT CASSLALEGMNTEAFF
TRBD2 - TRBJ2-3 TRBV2 TGTGCCAGCAGTGAACTAGCGGGAGGGGTCACAGATACGCAGTATTTT CASSELAGGVTDTQYF
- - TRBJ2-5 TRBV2 TGTGCCAGCAGTGTTAACGGTGGATCTCAAGAGACCCAGTACTTC CASSVNGGSQETQYF
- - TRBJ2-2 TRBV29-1 TGCAGCGTGGCCCGGGACGGATCGAACACCGGGGAGCTGTTTTTT CSVARDGSNTGELFF
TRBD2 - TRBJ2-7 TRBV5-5 TGTGCCAGCAGCGTCGGGAGGACCTACGAGCAGTACTTC CASSVGRTYEQYF
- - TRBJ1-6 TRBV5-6 TGTGCCAGCAGCTTGGAGGCAGGGTCGGGGTCACCCCTCCACTTT CASSLEAGSGSPLHF
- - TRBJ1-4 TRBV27 TGTGCCAGCAGTTTAGAGGGCGAGGGAAAACTGTTTTTT CASSLEGEGKLFF
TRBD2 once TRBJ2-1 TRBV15 TGTGCCACCAGCACCAGCCCGGGACTAGCGGGAGGCAATGAGCAGTTCTTC CATSTSPGLAGGNEQFF
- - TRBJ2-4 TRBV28 TGTGCCAGCAGTCCCACGGCCTTACTAGCCAAAAACATTCAGTACTTC CASSPTALLAKNIQYF
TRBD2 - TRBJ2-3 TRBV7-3 TGTGCCAGCAGCTCTATAGCGGGAGCTAGCACAGATACGCAGTATTTT CASSSIAGASTDTQYF
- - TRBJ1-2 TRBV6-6 TGTGCCAGCAGTTGGACAGCCGACTATGGCTACACCTTC CASSWTADYGYTF
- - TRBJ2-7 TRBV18 TGTGCCAGCTCACCACGACAGTCCGCCTACGAGCAGTACTTC CASSPRQSAYEQYF
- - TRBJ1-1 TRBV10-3 TGTGCCATCAGTTGGGGTACTGAAGCTTTCTTT CAISWGTEAFF
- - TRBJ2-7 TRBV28 TGTGCCAGCAGTTTCCCAACAGGAGGAGAGCAGTACTTC CASSFPTGGEQYF
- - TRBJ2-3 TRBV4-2 TGTGCCAGCAGCCAAGATCGGGGGAGGATGGGAGATACGCAGTATTTT CASSQDRGRMGDTQYF
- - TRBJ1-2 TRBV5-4 TGTGCCAGCAGCTTGGACAGGGCCCGTGGCTACACCTTC CASSLDRARGYTF
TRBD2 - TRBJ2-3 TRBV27 TGTGCCAGCAGTCCCACAGGCGGGAGATCAGATACGCAGTATTTT CASSPTGGRSDTQYF
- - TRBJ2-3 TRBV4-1 TGCGCCAGCAGCCAAAAAAACACAGATACGCAGTATTTT CASSQKNTDTQYF
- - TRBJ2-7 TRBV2 TGTGCCAGCAGTCTTGGGGACGCCCCCTCGATGGAGTACTTC CASSLGDAPSMEYF
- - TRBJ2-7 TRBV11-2 TGTGCCAGCAGCTCGGGACCATTGTACGAGCAGTACTTC CASSSGPLYEQYF
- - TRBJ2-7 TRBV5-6 TGTGCCAGCAGCCTGGGACATGCGGACTACGAGCAGTACTTC CASSLGHADYEQYF
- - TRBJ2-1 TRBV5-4 TGTGCCAGCAGCTCCTCAACGACGGGAGCCGTAAATGAGCAGTTCTTC CASSSSTTGAVNEQFF
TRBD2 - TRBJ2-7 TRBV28 TGTGCCAGCAGTTGGACTAGCGGGGACTCCTACGAGCAGTACTTC CASSWTSGDSYEQYF
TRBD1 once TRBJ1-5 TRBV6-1 TGTGCCAGCAGCCCATGGACAGGGGTCGATCCGCCCCAGCATTTT CASSPWTGVDPPQHF
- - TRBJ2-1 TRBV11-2 TGTGCCAGCAGCTTACGAGGGATGGGACCTTGGGAGCAGTTCTTC CASSLRGMGPWEQFF
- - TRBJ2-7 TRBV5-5 TGTGCCAGTCTCCCGGGCAGGGTCTCCTACGAGCAGTACTTC CASLPGRVSYEQYF
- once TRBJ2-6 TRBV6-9 TGTGCCAGCAGTGACCCAGTACAAAGTCGGGCCAACGTCCTGACTTTC CASSDPVQSRANVLTF
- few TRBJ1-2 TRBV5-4 TGTGCCAGCAGGGAGAAAGGAGGGTTTTACTATGGCTACACCTTC CASREKGGFYYGYTF
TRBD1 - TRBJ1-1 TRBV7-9 TGTGCCAGCAGCAGGGGGCGAGGGGACATGAACACTGAAGCTTTCTTT CASSRGRGDMNTEAFF
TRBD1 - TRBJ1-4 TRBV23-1 TGCGCCAGCAGTCTTCGATCCGGGACAGGGCCTGAAAAACTGTTTTTT CASSLRSGTGPEKLFF
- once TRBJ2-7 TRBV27 TGTGCCAGCAGTTTACGTCTGAGGGCCCCCCACGAGCAGTACTTC CASSLRLRAPHEQYF
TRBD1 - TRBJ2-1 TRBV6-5 TGTGCCAGCAGTCAATCTGGGACAGGGAAGAATGAGCAGTTCTTC CASSQSGTGKNEQFF
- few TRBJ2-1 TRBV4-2 TGTGCCAGCAGCCACACCTCGACTCCAACCTCCTACAATGAGCAGTTCTTC CASSHTSTPTSYNEQFF
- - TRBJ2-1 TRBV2 TGTGCCAGCAGTGAAGGAGGGGCAGGGGCTCAAGATGAGCAGTTCTTC CASSEGGAGAQDEQFF
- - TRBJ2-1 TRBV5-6 TGTGCCAGCAGCGGGATACGGGGGGCTCTCCACAATGAGCAGTTCTTC CASSGIRGALHNEQFF
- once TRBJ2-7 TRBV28 TGTGCCAGCAGCTTGGACAGCTTCTACGAGCAGTACTTC CASSLDSFYEQYF
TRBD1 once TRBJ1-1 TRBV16 TGTGCCAGCAGCTTGATACAGGGGGGCCCTGAAGCTTTCTTT CASSLIQGGPEAFF
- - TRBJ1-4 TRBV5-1 TGCGCCAGCAGCTTCTATGCTGGGGGCGAACTGTTTTTT CASSFYAGGELFF
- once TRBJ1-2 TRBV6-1 TGTGCCAGCAGTGGGCGACAGGACCTAACTAACTATGGCTACACCTTC CASSGRQDLTNYGYTF
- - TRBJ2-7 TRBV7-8 TGTGCCAGCAGCCCACCCTCCTACGAGCAGTACTTC CASSPPSYEQYF
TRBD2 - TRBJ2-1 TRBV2 TGTGCCAGCAGTGTCCGACTAGCGGGGGGTGGGTACAATGAGCAGTTCTTC CASSVRLAGGGYNEQFF
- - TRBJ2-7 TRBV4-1 TGCGCCAGCAGCCAAGACTATAGACTAGAGCAGTACTTC CASSQDYRLEQYF
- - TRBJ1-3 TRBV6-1 TGTGCCAGCAGTGATCCCTTCTCTGGAAACACCATATATTTT CASSDPFSGNTIYF
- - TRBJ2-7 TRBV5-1 TGCGCCAGCAGCTTGTCTGGCAGCGACTACGAGCAGTACTTC CASSLSGSDYEQYF
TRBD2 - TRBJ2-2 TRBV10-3 TGTGCCATCAGTGAAGCGCGGGAGAACTCCGGGGAGCTGTTTTTT CAISEARENSGELFF
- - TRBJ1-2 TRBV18 TGTGCCAGCTCACCTGGTTGGGGTAACTATGGCTACACCTTC CASSPGWGNYGYTF
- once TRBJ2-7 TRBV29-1 TGCAGCGTTGAAGGGGGGGCCATGTACGAGCAGTACTTC CSVEGGAMYEQYF
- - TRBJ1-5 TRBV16 TGTGCCAGCAGCCATGGTTCAGGGAATCAGCCCCAGCATTTT CASSHGSGNQPQHF
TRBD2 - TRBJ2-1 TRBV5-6 TGTGCCAGCAGCTCGGGGGGACTAGCGAATGAGCAGTTCTTC CASSSGGLANEQFF
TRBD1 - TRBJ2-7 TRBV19 TGTGCCAGTAGTGCCGGACAGGACAACTCCTACGAGCAGTACTTC CASSAGQDNSYEQYF
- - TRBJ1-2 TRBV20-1 TGCAGTGCTACAGGATATGGCTACACCTTC CSATGYGYTF
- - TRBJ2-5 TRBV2 TGTGCCAGTCGAAGGGACGGGCAAGAGACCCAGTACTTC CASRRDGQETQYF
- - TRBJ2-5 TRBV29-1 TGCAGCGTTGATGGCCAGGGTAGATTAGAGACCCAGTACTTC CSVDGQGRLETQYF
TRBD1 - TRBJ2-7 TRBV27 TGTGCCAGCAGTACGACAGGGATTACGCAGTACTTC CASSTTGITQYF
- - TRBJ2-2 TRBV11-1 TGTGCCAGCAGCTTATCTGGGACCGGGGAGCTGTTTTTT CASSLSGTGELFF